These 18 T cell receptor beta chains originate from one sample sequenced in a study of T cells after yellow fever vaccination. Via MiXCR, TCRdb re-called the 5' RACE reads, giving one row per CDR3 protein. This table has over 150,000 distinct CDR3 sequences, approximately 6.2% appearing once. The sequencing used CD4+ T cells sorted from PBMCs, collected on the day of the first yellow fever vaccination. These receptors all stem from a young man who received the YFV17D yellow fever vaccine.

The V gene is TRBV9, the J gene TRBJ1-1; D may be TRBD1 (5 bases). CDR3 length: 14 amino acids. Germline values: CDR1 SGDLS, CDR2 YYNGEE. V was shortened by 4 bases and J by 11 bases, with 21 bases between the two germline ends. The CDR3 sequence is CASSPGGVPSEAFF. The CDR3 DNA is TGTGCCAGCAGCCCCGGGGGAGTCCCTTCCGAGGCTTTCTTT.

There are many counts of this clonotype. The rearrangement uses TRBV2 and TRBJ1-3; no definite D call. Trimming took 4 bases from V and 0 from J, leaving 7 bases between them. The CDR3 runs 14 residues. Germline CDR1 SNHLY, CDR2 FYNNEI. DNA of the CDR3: TGTGCCAGCAGTGGGCTCAACTCTGGAAACACCATATATTTT. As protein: CASSGLNSGNTIYF. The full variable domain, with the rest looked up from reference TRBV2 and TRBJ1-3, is EPEVTQTPSHQVTQMGQEVILRCVPISNHLYFYWYRQILGQKVEFLVSFYNNEISEKSEIFDDQFSVERPDGSNFTLKIRSTKLEDSAMYFCASSGLNSGNTIYFGEGSWLTVV.

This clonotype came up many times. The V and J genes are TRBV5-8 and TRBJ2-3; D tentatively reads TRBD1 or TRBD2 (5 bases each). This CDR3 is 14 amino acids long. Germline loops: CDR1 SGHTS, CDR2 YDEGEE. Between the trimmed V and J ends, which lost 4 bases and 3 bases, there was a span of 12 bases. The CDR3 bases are TGTGCCAGCAGCCTACCGTGGGGGACAGATACGCAGTATTTT. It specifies CASSLPWGTDTQYF.

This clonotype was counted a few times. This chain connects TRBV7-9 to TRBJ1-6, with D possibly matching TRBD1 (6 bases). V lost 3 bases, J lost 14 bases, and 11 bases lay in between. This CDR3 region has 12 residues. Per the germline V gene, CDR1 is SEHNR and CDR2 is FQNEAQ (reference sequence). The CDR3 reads CASSFDQGTLHF. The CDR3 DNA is TGTGCCAGCAGCTTTGATCAGGGGACCCTCCACTTT.

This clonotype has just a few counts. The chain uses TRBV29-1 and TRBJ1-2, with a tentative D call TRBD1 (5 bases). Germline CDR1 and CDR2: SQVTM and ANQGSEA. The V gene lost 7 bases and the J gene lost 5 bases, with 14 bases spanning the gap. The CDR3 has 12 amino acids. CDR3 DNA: TGCAGCGCAAACGCGGGGGGGTATGGCTACACCTTC. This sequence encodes CSANAGGYGYTF.

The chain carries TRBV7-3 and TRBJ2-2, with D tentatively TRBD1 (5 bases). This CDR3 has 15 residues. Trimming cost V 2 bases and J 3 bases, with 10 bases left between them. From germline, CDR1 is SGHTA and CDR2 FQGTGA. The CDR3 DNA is TGTGCCAGCAGCTTACTGGGGCCGGACACCGGGGAGCTGTTTTTT. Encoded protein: CASSLLGPDTGELFF.

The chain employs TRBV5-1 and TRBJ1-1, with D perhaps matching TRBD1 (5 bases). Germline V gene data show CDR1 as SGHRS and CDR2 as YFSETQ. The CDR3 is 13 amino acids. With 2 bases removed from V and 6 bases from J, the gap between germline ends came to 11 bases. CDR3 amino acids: CASSFTQDAEAFF. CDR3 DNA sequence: TGCGCCAGCAGCTTCACACAGGACGCTGAAGCTTTCTTT.

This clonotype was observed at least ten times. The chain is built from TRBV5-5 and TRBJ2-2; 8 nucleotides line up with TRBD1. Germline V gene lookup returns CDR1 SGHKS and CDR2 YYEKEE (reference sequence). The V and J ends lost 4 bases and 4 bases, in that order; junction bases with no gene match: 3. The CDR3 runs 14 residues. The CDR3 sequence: CASSVTGATGELFF. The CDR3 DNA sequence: TGTGCCAGCAGCGTGACAGGGGCCACCGGGGAGCTGTTTTTT.

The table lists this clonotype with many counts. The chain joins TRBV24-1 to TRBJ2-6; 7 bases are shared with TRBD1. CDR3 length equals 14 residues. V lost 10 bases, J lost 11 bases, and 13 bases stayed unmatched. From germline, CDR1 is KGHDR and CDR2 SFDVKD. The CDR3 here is CATGDRVESDVLTF. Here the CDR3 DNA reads TGTGCCACAGGAGACAGGGTCGAATCCGACGTCCTGACTTTC.

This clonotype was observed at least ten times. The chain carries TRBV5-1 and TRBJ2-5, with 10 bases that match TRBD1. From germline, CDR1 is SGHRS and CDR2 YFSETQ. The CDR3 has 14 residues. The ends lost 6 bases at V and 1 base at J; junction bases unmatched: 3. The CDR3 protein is CASTDRGSQETQYF. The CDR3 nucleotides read TGCGCCAGCACGGACAGGGGGAGCCAAGAGACCCAGTACTTC.

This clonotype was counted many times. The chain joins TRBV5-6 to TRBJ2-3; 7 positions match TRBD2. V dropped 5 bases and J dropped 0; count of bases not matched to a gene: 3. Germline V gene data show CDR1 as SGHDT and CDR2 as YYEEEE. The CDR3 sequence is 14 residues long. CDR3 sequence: CASSGGGSTDTQYF. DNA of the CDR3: TGTGCCAGCAGTGGCGGGGGAAGCACAGATACGCAGTATTTT.

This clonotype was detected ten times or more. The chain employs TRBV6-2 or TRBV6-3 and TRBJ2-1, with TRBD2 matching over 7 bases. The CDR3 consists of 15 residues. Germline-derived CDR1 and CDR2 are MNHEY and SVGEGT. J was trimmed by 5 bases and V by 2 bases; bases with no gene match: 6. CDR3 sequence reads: CASSYDGGMNNEQFF. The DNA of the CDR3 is TGTGCCAGCAGTTACGACGGGGGGATGAACAATGAGCAGTTCTTC.

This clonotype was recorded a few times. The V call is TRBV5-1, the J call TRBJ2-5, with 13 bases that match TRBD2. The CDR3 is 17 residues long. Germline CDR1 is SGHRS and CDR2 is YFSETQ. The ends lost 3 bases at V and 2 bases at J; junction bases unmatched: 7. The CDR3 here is CASSSAATSGGQETQYF. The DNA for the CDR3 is TGCGCCAGCAGCTCAGCCGCGACTAGCGGGGGGCAAGAGACCCAGTACTTC. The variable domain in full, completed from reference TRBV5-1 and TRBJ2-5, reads KAGVTQTPRYLIKTRGQQVTLSCSPISGHRSVSWYQQTPGQGLQFLFEYFSETQRNKGNFPGRFSGRQFSNSRSEMNVSTLELGDSALYLCASSSAATSGGQETQYFGPGTRLLVL.

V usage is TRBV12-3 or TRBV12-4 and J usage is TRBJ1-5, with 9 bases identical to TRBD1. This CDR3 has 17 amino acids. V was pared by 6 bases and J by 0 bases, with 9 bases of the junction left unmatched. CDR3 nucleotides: TGTGCCAGCAGCCCAGACAGGGGGGGGTATAGCAATCAGCCCCAGCATTTT. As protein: CASSPDRGGYSNQPQHF.

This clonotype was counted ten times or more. The CDR3 sequence is CSDYRQGAAGELFF. The CDR3 DNA follows: TGCAGTGACTACCGACAGGGGGCTGCCGGGGAGCTGTTTTTT. The V gene is TRBV20-1, the J gene TRBJ2-2; 10 bases agree with TRBD1. V was pared by 7 bases and J by 6 bases, with 8 bases of the junction left unmatched. The germline CDR1 and CDR2 sequences are DFQATT and SNEGSKA (reference sequence). This CDR3 spans 14 amino acids.

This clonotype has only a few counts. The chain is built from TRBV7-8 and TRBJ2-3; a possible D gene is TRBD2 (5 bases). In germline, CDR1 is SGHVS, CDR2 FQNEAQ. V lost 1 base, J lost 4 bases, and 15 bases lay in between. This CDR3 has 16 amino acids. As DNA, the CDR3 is TGTGCCAGCAGCTTAGGGCCGGGGTCCGGCGCAGATACGCAGTATTTT. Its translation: CASSLGPGSGADTQYF.

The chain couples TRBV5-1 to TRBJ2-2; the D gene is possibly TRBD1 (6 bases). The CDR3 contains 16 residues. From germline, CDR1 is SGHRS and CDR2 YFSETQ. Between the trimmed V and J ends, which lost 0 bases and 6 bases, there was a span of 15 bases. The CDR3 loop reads CASSLDVQGTAGELFF. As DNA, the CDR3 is TGCGCCAGCAGCTTGGACGTTCAGGGGACGGCCGGGGAGCTGTTTTTT.

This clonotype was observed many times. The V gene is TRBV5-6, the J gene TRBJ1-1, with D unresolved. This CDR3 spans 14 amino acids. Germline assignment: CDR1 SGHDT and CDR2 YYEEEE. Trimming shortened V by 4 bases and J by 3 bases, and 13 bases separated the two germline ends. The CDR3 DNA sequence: TGTGCCAGCAGCCTACGACAAGGCGACACTGAAGCTTTCTTT. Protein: CASSLRQGDTEAFF.